The entry below describes one T cell receptor beta chain. Antigen specificity is unknown. This entry belongs to a study of cytomegalovirus exposure and HLA in healthy donors. For the study at large: An early data release held about 85 million unique TCRs from HLA-typed donors. General study points: Prediction of most subjects' HLA-A and HLA-B alleles by TCR beta sequences was reportedly accurate.

The CDR3 runs 16 residues. Germline V CDR1 and CDR2: SGHAT, FQNNGV. V dropped 3 bases and J dropped 4; count of bases not matched to a gene: 4. PCR primers comprised 60 Vbeta and 13 Jbeta primers. TCRdb keeps only in-frame clones here, not all; method: immunoSEQ multiplex PCR. The table includes 75,000 to 100,000 clones, around 76% detected once. The sequenced material came from PBMCs. The chain links TRBV11-2 to TRBJ2-1; TRBD2 matches 12 bases. The TCR was taken from a young man in good health and CMV-seronegative. Here the CDR3 reads CASSFFLAGGYNEQFF. CDR3 nucleotide sequence: TGTGCCAGCAGCTTTTTCCTAGCGGGAGGGTACAATGAGCAGTTCTTC.